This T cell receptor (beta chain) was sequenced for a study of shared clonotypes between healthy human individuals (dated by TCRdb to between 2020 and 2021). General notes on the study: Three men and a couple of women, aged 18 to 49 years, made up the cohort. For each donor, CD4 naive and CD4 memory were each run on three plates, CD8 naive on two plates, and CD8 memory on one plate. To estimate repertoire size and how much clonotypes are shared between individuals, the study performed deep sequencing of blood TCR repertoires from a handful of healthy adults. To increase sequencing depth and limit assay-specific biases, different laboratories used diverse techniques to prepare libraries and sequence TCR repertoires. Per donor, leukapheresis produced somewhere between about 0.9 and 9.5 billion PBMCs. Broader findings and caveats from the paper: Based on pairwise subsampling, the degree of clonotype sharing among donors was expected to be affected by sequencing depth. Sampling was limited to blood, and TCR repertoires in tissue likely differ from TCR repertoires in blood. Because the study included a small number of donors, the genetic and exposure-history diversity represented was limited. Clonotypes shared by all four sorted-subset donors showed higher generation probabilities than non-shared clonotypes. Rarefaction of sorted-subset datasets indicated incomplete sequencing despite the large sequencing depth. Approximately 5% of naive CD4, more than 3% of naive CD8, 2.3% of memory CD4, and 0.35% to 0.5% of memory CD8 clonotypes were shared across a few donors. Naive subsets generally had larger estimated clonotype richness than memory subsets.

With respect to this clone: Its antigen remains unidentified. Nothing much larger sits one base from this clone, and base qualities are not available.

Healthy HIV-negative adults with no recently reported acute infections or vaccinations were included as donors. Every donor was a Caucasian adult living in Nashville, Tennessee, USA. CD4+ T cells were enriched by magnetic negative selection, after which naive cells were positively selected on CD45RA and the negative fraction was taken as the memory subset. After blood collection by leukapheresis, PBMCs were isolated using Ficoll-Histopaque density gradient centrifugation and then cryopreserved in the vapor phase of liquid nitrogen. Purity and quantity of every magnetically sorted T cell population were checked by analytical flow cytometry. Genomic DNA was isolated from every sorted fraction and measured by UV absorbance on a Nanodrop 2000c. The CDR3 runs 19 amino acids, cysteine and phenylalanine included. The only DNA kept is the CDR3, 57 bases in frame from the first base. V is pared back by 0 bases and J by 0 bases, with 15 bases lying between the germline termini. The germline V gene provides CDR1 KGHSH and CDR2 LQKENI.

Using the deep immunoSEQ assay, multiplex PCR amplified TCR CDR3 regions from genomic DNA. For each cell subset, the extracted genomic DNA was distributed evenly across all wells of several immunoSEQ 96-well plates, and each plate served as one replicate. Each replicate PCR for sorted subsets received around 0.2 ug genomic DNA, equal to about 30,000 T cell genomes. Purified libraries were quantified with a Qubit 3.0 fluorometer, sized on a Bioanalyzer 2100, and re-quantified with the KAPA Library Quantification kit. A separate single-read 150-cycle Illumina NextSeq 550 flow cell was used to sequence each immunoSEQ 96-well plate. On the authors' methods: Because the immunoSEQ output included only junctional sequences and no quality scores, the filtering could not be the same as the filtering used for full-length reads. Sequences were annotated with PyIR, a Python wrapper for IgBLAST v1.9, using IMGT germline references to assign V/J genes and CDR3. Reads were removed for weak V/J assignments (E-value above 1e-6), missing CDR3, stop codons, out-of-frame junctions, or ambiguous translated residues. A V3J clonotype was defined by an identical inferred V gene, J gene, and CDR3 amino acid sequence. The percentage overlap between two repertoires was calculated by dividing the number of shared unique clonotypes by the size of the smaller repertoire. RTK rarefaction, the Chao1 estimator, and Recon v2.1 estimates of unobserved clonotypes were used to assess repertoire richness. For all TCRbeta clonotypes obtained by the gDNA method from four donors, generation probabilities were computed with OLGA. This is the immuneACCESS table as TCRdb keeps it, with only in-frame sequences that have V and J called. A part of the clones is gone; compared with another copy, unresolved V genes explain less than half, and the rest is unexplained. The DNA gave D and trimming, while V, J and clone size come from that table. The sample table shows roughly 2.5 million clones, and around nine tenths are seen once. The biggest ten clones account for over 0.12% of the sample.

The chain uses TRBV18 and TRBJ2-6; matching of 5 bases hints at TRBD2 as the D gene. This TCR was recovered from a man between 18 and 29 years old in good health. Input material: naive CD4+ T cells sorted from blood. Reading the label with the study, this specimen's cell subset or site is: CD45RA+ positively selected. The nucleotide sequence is TGTGCCAGCTCACCACCCGGACTTCAGTCATTCTCTGGGGCCAACGTCCTGACTTTC. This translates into CASSPPGLQSFSGANVLTF.